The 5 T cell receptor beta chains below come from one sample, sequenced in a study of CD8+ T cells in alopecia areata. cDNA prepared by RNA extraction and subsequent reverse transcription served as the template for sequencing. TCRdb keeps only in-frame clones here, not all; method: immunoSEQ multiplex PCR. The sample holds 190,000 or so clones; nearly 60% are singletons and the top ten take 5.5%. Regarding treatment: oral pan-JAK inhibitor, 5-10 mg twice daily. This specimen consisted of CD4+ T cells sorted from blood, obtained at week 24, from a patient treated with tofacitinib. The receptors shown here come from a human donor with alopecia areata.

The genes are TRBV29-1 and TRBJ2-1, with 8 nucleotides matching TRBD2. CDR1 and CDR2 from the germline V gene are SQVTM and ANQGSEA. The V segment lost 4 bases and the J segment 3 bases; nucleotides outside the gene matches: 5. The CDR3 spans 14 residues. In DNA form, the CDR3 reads TGCAGCGTTGGGTCGGGAGGGAACTACAATGAGCAGTTCTTC. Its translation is CSVGSGGNYNEQFF.

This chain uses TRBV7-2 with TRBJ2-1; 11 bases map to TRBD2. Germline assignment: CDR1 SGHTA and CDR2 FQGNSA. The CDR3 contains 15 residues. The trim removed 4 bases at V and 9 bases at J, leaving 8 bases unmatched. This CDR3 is CASSSDPLAGVEQFF. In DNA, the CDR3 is TGTGCCAGCAGCTCGGATCCACTAGCGGGAGTTGAGCAGTTCTTC.

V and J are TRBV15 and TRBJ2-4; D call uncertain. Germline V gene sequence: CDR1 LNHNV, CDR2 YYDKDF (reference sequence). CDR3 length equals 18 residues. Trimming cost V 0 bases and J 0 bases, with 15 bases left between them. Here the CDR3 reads CATSRDPALQLAKNIQYF. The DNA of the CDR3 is TGTGCCACCAGCAGAGATCCGGCCCTACAGTTAGCCAAAAACATTCAGTACTTC.

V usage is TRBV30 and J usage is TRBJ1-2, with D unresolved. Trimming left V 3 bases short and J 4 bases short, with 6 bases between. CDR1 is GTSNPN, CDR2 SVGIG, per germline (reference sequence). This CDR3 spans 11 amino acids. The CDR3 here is CAWRQSYGYTF. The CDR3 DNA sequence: TGTGCCTGGAGGCAAAGCTATGGCTACACCTTC. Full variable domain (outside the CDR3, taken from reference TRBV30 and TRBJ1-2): SQTIHQWPATLVQPVGSPLSLECTVEGTSNPNLYWYRQAAGRGLQLLFYSVGIGQISSEVPQNLSASRPQDRQFILSSKKLLLSDSGFYLCAWRQSYGYTFGSGTRLTVV.

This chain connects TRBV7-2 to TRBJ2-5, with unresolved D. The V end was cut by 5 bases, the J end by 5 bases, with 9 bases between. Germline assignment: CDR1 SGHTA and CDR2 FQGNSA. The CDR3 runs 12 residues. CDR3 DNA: TGTGCCAGCAGCCCAACTCTTGAGACCCAGTACTTC. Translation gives CASSPTLETQYF.